The 18 T cell receptor beta chains below come from one sample, sequenced in a study of radiation and T cells in renal cell carcinoma. The data were produced by immunoSEQ multiplex PCR, yet TCRdb's version contains in-frame clones alone and is incomplete. This sample has about 150,000 clones, with approximately 86% found just once. Time point noted: blood 2 weeks post-SBRT. Described treatment: 15 Gy SBRT to primary tumor, nephrectomy 4 weeks later. Here the sequenced sample was blood, taken from a patient whose treatment included radiotherapy and nephrectomy. The source of these receptors is a woman in her forties or fifties with renal cell carcinoma.

The chain combines TRBV5-1 with TRBJ1-2; a weak D match, TRBD1 (6 bases). CDR3 length equals 21 residues. CDR1 is SGHRS and CDR2 is YFSETQ in the germline V gene. Trimming cost V 0 bases and J 1 base, with 28 bases left between them. The CDR3 is CASSLELEDSLAGGFNYGYTF. The CDR3 DNA sequence: TGCGCCAGCAGCTTGGAATTGGAGGACAGTCTAGCCGGGGGTTTTAACTATGGCTACACCTTC.

With regard to this clone: This same CDR3 is encoded by further DNA sequences in the sample. The chain is built from TRBV5-4 and TRBJ2-5; TRBD1 is a possible D gene (6 bases). Trimming removed 0 bases at V and 2 bases at J, with 8 bases between. The CDR3 is 14 residues long. CDR1 and CDR2 (germline): SGHNT, YYREEE (reference sequence). Here the CDR3 reads CASSLAGQQETQYF. DNA of the CDR3: TGTGCCAGCAGCTTGGCAGGACAGCAAGAGACCCAGTACTTC.

As to this clone: The identical CDR3 is also encoded by other nucleotide sequences in the sample. The V gene is TRBV7-2, the J gene TRBJ1-1; 7 nucleotides line up with TRBD1. Germline lookup yields CDR1 SGHTA and CDR2 FQGNSA. This CDR3 is 14 amino acids long. V trimming: 5 bases; J trimming: 0 bases; junction bases outside the gene matches: 3. CDR3 sequence reads: CASSLDRVNTEAFF. The CDR3 DNA reads TGTGCCAGCAGCCTCGACAGGGTGAACACTGAAGCTTTCTTT.

This clone was picked up a small number of times. The rearrangement links TRBV19 to TRBJ2-3; D is ambiguous. The CDR3 runs to 13 residues. The V end was cut by 3 bases, the J end by 0 bases, with 4 bases between. Per the germline V gene, CDR1 is LNHDA and CDR2 is SQIVND (reference sequence). CDR3: CASSMTSTDTQYF. Here the CDR3 DNA reads TGTGCCAGTAGTATGACTAGCACAGATACGCAGTATTTT.

The chain uses TRBV5-4 and TRBJ1-2; D might be TRBD1 (6 bases). This CDR3 region has 17 residues. CDR1 is SGHNT, CDR2 YYREEE, per germline (reference sequence). Trimming cost V 1 base and J 4 bases, with 20 bases left between them. The CDR3 region has the DNA TGTGCCAGCAGCTTGCAGGGGCCCCTTAGTCAGGTCTATGGCTACACCTTC. It yields the protein CASSLQGPLSQVYGYTF. The full variable domain, completed using reference TRBV5-4 and TRBJ1-2, is ETGVTQSPTHLIKTRGQQVTLRCSSQSGHNTVSWYQQALGQGPQFIFQYYREEENGRGNFPPRFSGLQFPNYSSELNVNALELDDSALYLCASSLQGPLSQVYGYTFGSGTRLTVV.

This clone was counted only a few times. CDR3 sequence (DNA): TGTGCCAGTAGAACGACAGGGTATTGGGACACCGGGGAGCTGTTTTTT. Amino acids: CASRTTGYWDTGELFF. V gene TRBV19 combines with J gene TRBJ2-2, with 7 bases lining up with TRBD1. Germline assignment: CDR1 LNHDA and CDR2 SQIVND (reference sequence). Germline trimming cut 6 bases from V and 3 bases from J; bases unmatched to any gene: 10. CDR3 length: 16 residues.

The J gene is TRBJ2-3, the V gene TRBV6-4, with 7 bases matching TRBD1. The CDR3 spans 17 residues. Per the germline V gene, CDR1 is MRHNA and CDR2 is SNTAGT. Germline trimming cut 7 bases from V and 4 bases from J; bases unmatched to any gene: 17. The CDR3 bases are TGTGCCAGCAACTCGACAGGGAAAGTAGTCTGGGCAGATACGCAGTATTTT. Its translation: CASNSTGKVVWADTQYF.

This clone was seen only a few times. This sequence joins TRBV6-1 and TRBJ1-3; no clear D gene. This CDR3 contains 13 residues. Trimming took 6 bases from V and 0 from J, leaving 6 bases between them. CDR1 and CDR2 from the germline V gene are MNHNS and SASEGT. Here the CDR3 DNA reads TGTGCCAGCAGCCAGAGCTCTGGAAACACCATATATTTT. The encoded protein is CASSQSSGNTIYF.

In its sample, this clone was seen once. This sequence joins TRBV6-4 and TRBJ1-1; 8 bases map to TRBD1. V gave up 6 bases and J gave up 0 bases; unmatched junction bases: 3. This CDR3 contains 14 residues. Germline V gene lookup returns CDR1 MRHNA and CDR2 SNTAGT. This CDR3 reads CASSAGGLNTEAFF. The DNA of the CDR3 is TGTGCCAGCAGCGCAGGGGGCCTGAACACTGAAGCTTTCTTT.

This chain joins TRBV5-6 and TRBJ2-5; weak D call: TRBD2 (5 bases). CDR3 size: 14 residues. Germline V gene data show CDR1 as SGHDT and CDR2 as YYEEEE. The V end lost 0 bases, the J end lost 7 bases, and 13 bases lay between the germline ends. CDR3 nucleotide sequence: TGTGCCAGCAGCTTGGGGCGGGCTCGGGGGACCCAGTACTTC. Translated, it gives CASSLGRARGTQYF.

The chain is built from TRBV9 and TRBJ2-2, with no clear D. Germline V gene lookup returns CDR1 SGDLS and CDR2 YYNGEE. The V gene lost 0 bases and the J gene lost 5 bases, with 8 bases spanning the gap. This CDR3 spans 14 amino acids. The CDR3 sequence: CASSVVAETGELFF. The CDR3 region has the DNA TGTGCCAGCAGCGTAGTGGCGGAGACCGGGGAGCTGTTTTTT.

A remark on this clone: Other DNA sequences in the same sample also yield this CDR3. The J gene is TRBJ1-2, the V gene TRBV19; 8 nucleotides match TRBD1. The CDR3 is made up of 12 amino acids. V shed 7 bases and J 8 bases; nucleotides not matched to a gene: 6. Germline lookup yields CDR1 LNHDA and CDR2 SQIVND (reference sequence). CDR3 residues: CASIGTGGGYTF. The CDR3 bases are TGTGCCAGTATTGGGACAGGTGGAGGCTACACCTTC.

This clone was detected a few times. CDR3 sequence: CASSQPGTGLSPLHF. CDR3 DNA: TGTGCCAGCAGCCAACCCGGGACAGGCCTTTCACCCCTCCACTTT. The V call is TRBV4-2, the J call TRBJ1-6; 8 nucleotides match TRBD1. CDR1 is LGHNA and CDR2 is YNFKEQ in the germline V gene. CDR3 length: 15 residues. Trimming cost V 2 bases and J 9 bases; bases outside gene matches: 6.

The chain combines TRBV13 with TRBJ1-3; the D is unclear. CDR3 size: 14 residues. Germline V gene lookup returns CDR1 PRHDT and CDR2 FYEKMQ (reference sequence). Trimming removed 2 bases from V and 3 bases from J, with 8 bases in between. The CDR3 sequence is CASSLSAGGNTIYF. The CDR3 coding sequence is TGTGCCAGCAGCTTATCGGCAGGTGGAAACACCATATATTTT.

Remarks on this clone: The sample carries other DNA sequences with the same CDR3. The chain combines TRBV7-2 with TRBJ2-3; D gene unclear. The length of the CDR3 is 12 residues. Trimming took off 2 bases at V and 3 bases at J, with 3 bases between the two ends. CDR1 and CDR2 from the germline V gene are SGHTA and FQGNSA. The CDR3 here is CASSLFTDTQYF. DNA of the CDR3: TGTGCCAGCAGCTTATTTACAGATACGCAGTATTTT.

This CDR3 is CASSQPGGAGGETQYF. The CDR3, as DNA: TGTGCCAGCAGCCAACCAGGGGGGGCCGGTGGAGAGACCCAGTACTTC. This chain connects TRBV5-5 to TRBJ2-5, with D perhaps assigned TRBD1 or TRBD2 (7 bases each). The V gene lost 4 bases and the J gene lost 4 bases, with 20 bases spanning the gap. The CDR3 covers 16 residues. The germline V gene has CDR1 SGHKS and CDR2 YYEKEE (reference sequence).

This clone was counted a single time. This chain joins TRBV30 and TRBJ2-5; D ambiguous. Germline CDR1 GTSNPN, CDR2 SVGIG (reference sequence). This CDR3 comprises 13 residues. V was pared by 0 bases and J by 5 bases, with 10 bases between. The CDR3 loop is CAWSVRPGETQYF. The CDR3 region has the DNA TGTGCCTGGAGTGTACGGCCCGGGGAGACCCAGTACTTC.

The chain has TRBV19 and TRBJ2-1; 10 nucleotides match TRBD2. CDR3 length: 16 residues. Trimming at V came to 3 bases and at J to 8 bases, leaving 10 bases not matched to a gene. Germline V lookup: CDR1 LNHDA, CDR2 SQIVND (reference sequence). CDR3 sequence: CASSIGSGGFFDEQFF. CDR3 nucleotide sequence: TGTGCCAGTAGTATTGGTAGCGGGGGGTTTTTTGATGAGCAGTTCTTC.